This TCR beta chain was identified in a study of shared clonotypes between healthy human individuals. Naive CD8 isolation took CD45RO-negative cells positively selected for CCR7 and excluded terminally differentiated effector memory CD45RA+ cells. The germline gives CDR1 LNHDA, CDR2 SQIVND (reference sequence). V lost 5 bases, J lost 5 bases, and 10 bases lay in between. The CDR3 consists of 13 residues. Clones were read by immunoSEQ multiplex PCR, and TCRdb kept only the in-frame ones, dropping some. In the table there are around 2,100,000 clones, about 95% of which are singletons. The receptor's source is a man younger than 35 in good health. Sequencing was performed on naive CD8+ T cells sorted from blood. The rearrangement joins TRBV19 to TRBJ2-1, with a weak D call TRBD2 (5 bases). In nucleotides, the CDR3 is TGTGCCAGTAGTGAGGGTGGAGACAATGAGCAGTTCTTC. This codes for CASSEGGDNEQFF.